The present TCR beta chain was sequenced within a study of a mutant IDH1 vaccine in newly diagnosed glioma. Looking at the study overall: Treatment recipients were roughly 62% male and around 40% female, and their mean age was roughly 44 years. Former treatment meant radiotherapy, temozolomide, or both; the majority had gotten both.

TCRdb's table, derived via immunoSEQ multiplex PCR, lists solely in-frame clones and lacks some. This table holds some 95,000 clones, over 75% found once. CDR3 length equals 16 residues. This clone was seen a single time. Its matching antigen is unknown. Time point noted: baseline, week 1 (first vaccination visit). Indicated treatment: pre-vaccination baseline after standard-of-care therapy. Study findings and constraints: A vaccine-induced immune response developed in about 93% of the patients. Pseudoprogression showed no apparent link to changes in top peripheral T cell clonotypes.

The sample was PBMCs, taken from a glioma patient treated with radiotherapy, temozolomide or both. The rearrangement uses TRBV21-1 and TRBJ2-1; the table's D call, TRBD1, has no DNA check behind it. TRBV21-1 is flagged as a pseudogene. The TCR sequence derives from a middle-aged man with glioma. CDR3 bases: TGTGCCAGCAGCAATGTTCAGGGGCCTTCCTACAATGAGCAGTTCTTC. Translated: CASSNVQGPSYNEQFF.